This TCR beta chain was recorded in a study of glioma-infiltrating T cells (dated by TCRdb to 2016 to 2017). Notes on the research overall: The study sequenced TCR alpha- and beta-chain repertoires from glioma tissue, from non-neoplastic brain tissue and from matched peripheral blood mononuclear cells. To measure divergence between tissue and blood T-cell populations, each tissue-infiltrating repertoire was compared with the peripheral blood repertoire of the same patient. The paired cohort comprised three low-grade glioma patients, under 10 primary glioblastoma patients and three non-glioma patients contributing non-neoplastic brain tissue. Overall results and qualifications from the work: Group comparisons were based on small numbers of patients: three non-neoplastic, three low-grade glioma and about 8 glioblastoma patients. VJ-independent divergence between tissue and blood was below expectation in non-neoplastic patients but above expectation in all gliomas, especially low-grade gliomas. Only a very small number of CDR3 sequences turned up in both tissue and blood, a result put down to high CDR3 diversity combined with limited sampling.

Comments on this clonotype: This receptor's antigen is unknown. No quality values exist for individual bases; no much larger clone is one base distant.

TCR alpha and beta CDR3 regions were amplified with the iRepertoire nested amplicon-rescue multiplex PCR (arm-PCR) platform from RNA. For one-step reverse transcription and amplification, roughly 85-400 ng of tissue mRNA or PBMC total RNA was used as input. Following bead purification, Illumina adapters were added by a secondary multiplex PCR, and the libraries were gel-purified between 200 and 400 bp. The libraries contained internal 6-nucleotide barcodes that were used for demultiplexing. Sequencing of libraries was performed on an Illumina MiSeq with 2x220 or 2x250 nucleotide paired-end reads. As for the original processing: Paired reads were merged using FLASH 1.2.11 and were aligned to the GRCh37 human genome using BWA-MEM, after which TRA and TRB reads were extracted. An IMGT-derived reference of cassette sequences and CDR3 motifs, with pseudogenes included, was used for V and J assignment. Reads were translated in three frames, and productive CDR3s were defined as those with a C...FGXG motif and no stop codons. A clonotype was defined as a unique combination of a V-J cassette pair and a CDR3 amino acid sequence. Hamming distance filtering was applied to reads, with thresholds set by the sequence error rate of each sample in mapped regions. The public reads were reprocessed in TCRdb via fastp at Q25 and MiXCR, keeping in-frame beta chains. CDR3 protein sequences are deduplicated, and each keeps its most common genes and DNA. For this entry, the V and J calls and clone size follow TCRdb and not the study's own pipeline. This sample holds about 45,000 distinct CDR3 sequences; 20% to 25% were observed only once. The ten most abundant clones make up approximately 6.4% of the sample.

Per the germline V gene (reference sequence), MNHEY is the CDR1 and SMNVEV is the CDR2. The CDR3 sequence holds 13 residues, the cysteine and phenylalanine included. Here the CDR3 DNA is all that survives: 39 bases in frame from base 1. V is clipped by 5 bases and J by 9 bases, and the sequence between their germline boundaries is 14 bases long. The sequence came from a human donor with low-grade glioma or glioblastoma, undergoing nonglioma brain surgery, or in good health (not recorded which). The chain is encoded by TRBV27 joined to TRBJ2-1; the best D guess is TRBD2, with 5 bases matching. The source material was glioma tissue, nonneoplastic brain tissue, or PBMCs (not recorded which). The sequence in DNA is TGTGCCAGCAGTCCTCCCCTAGCTCTTGAGCAGTTCTTC. This yields the protein CASSPPLALEQFF.